A single sample is the source of the 2 T cell receptor beta chains below, sequenced in a study of T cell responses to AZD1222 COVID-19 vaccine. Data came from immunoSEQ multiplex PCR; TCRdb stores just in-frame clones and leaves some out. The sample carries roughly 250,000 clones, approximately 95% recorded once. The sample here was peripheral blood, taken on day 0 of AZD1222 vaccination. The receptors were sampled from an adult in good health.

This chain uses TRBV28 with TRBJ1-1, with 10 bases identical to TRBD1. After removal of 6 bases from V and 1 base from J, the junction contained 11 bases not matched to a gene. CDR3 length: 17 amino acids. Germline-derived CDR1 and CDR2 are MDHEN and SYDVKM. The CDR3 region is CASSPTGTGAPNTEAFF. CDR3 DNA: TGTGCCAGCAGCCCTACCGGGACAGGGGCTCCGAACACTGAAGCTTTCTTT.

The V gene is TRBV3-1 (or the pseudogene TRBV3-2), the J gene TRBJ2-5; 12 bases match TRBD2. V shed 4 bases and J 5 bases; nucleotides not matched to a gene: 8. Germline assignment: CDR1 LGHDT and CDR2 YNNKEL (reference sequence). This CDR3 is built from 16 residues. CDR3 DNA: TGTGCCAGCAGCCCGGGACTAGCGGGTTGGCGGGAGACCCAGTACTTC. Translated, it gives CASSPGLAGWRETQYF.